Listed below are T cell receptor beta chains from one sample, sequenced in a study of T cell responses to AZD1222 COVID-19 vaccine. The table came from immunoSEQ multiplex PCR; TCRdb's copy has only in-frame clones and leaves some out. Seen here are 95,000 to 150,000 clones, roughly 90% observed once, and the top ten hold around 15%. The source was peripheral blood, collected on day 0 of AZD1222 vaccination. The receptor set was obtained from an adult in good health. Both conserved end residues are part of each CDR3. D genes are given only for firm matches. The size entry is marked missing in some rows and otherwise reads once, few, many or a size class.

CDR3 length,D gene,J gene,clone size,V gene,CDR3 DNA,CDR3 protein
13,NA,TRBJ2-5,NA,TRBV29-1,TGCAGCGTTGAGGGAGACGTGACAGGGACCCAGTACTTC,CSVEGDVTGTQYF
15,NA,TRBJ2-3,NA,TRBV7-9,TGTGCCAGCAGCTCCGCTGGCGGGGGCACAGATACGCAGTATTTT,CASSSAGGGTDTQYF
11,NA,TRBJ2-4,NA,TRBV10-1,TGCGCCAGCATAGCCAAAAACATTCAGTACTTC,CASIAKNIQYF
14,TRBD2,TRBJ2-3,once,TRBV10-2,TGCGCCACCCGGACTAGCGGGGGCACAGATACGCAGTATTTT,CATRTSGGTDTQYF
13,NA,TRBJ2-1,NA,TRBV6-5,TGTGCCAGCAGCCGAACTGCATACAATGAGCAGTTCTTC,CASSRTAYNEQFF
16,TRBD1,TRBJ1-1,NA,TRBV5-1,TGCGCCAGCAGCTTAATCCCAGGGGGCTTGGACACTGAAGCTTTCTTT,CASSLIPGGLDTEAFF
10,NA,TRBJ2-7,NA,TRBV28,TGTGCCAGCGGTCCCTACGAGCAGTACTTC,CASGPYEQYF
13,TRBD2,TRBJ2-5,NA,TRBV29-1,TGCAGCGGGGGACTAGCGGGGCGGGAGACCCAGTACTTC,CSGGLAGRETQYF
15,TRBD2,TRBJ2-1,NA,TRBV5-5,TGTGCCAGCAGCTTGAATCCTAGCGGGGGCAATGAGCAGTTCTTC,CASSLNPSGGNEQFF
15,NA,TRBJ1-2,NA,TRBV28,TGTGCCAGCAGTTCCCCTGGGGAAAGGTACTATGGCTACACCTTC,CASSSPGERYYGYTF
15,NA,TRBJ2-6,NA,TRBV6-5,TGTGCCAGCAGTAGAGGTGGAGGGAAGGCCAACGTCCTGACTTTC,CASSRGGGKANVLTF
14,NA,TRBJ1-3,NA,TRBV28,TGTGCCAGCACTCGCGGATCCCCTGGAAACACCATATATTTT,CASTRGSPGNTIYF
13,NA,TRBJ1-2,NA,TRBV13,TGTGCCAGCAGCTTAGCGGGGGCGAGCGGCTACACCTTC,CASSLAGASGYTF
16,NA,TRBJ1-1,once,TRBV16,TGTGCCAGCAGCCAAGCGGGCGAAGCAGTCTACACTGAAGCTTTCTTT,CASSQAGEAVYTEAFF
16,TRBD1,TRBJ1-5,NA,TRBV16,TGTGCCAGCAGCCCTTTGACAGGGGATGGCAATCAGCCCCAGCATTTT,CASSPLTGDGNQPQHF
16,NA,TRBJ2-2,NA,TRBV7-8,TGTGCCAGCAGCCCCACGGGGGATCGATCGGCCGGGGAGCTGTTTTTT,CASSPTGDRSAGELFF
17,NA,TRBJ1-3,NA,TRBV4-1,TGCGCCAGCAGCCAAGGACTAGGTTTAATCTCTGGAAACACCATATATTTT,CASSQGLGLISGNTIYF
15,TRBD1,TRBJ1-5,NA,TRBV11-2,TGTGCCAGCAGCATCGGGACAGGGGGATTTCAGCCCCAGCATTTT,CASSIGTGGFQPQHF
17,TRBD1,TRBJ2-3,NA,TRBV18,TGTGCCAGCTCACCACCGATCGGACAGGGGCGCACAGATACGCAGTATTTT,CASSPPIGQGRTDTQYF
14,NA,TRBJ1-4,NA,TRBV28,TGTGCCAGCAGTCCCAGGGGTCACGCTGAAAAACTGTTTTTT,CASSPRGHAEKLFF
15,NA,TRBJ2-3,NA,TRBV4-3,TGCGCCAGCAGCCAAGATGGGGGTGGCACAGATACGCAGTATTTT,CASSQDGGGTDTQYF
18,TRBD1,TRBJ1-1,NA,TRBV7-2,TGTGCCAGCAGCTTAGTAATAAAAGGGGTCAGGGGGCCTGGTGAAGCTTTCTTT,CASSLVIKGVRGPGEAFF
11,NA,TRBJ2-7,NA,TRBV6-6,TGTGCCAGCGGGCGAGGGTACGAGCAGTACTTC,CASGRGYEQYF
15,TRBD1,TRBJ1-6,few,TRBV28,TGTGCCAGCAGCTCAGGACAGGGGCTCAGGTCACCCCTCCACTTT,CASSSGQGLRSPLHF
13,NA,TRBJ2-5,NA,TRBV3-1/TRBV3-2,TGTGCCAGCAGCCAAGCAGAAGTTATGACCCAGTACTTC,CASSQAEVMTQYF
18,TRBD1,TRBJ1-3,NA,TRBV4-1,TGCGCCAGCAGCCAAAGAGCCATGACAGGGGGCTCTGGAAACACCATATATTTT,CASSQRAMTGGSGNTIYF
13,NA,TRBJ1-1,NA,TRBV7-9,TGTGCCAGCAGCCAGACAGGTGGGACTGAAGCTTTCTTT,CASSQTGGTEAFF
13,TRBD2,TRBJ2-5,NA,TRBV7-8,TGTGCCATACTAACCCGGGGGGTAGAGACCCAGTACTTC,CAILTRGVETQYF
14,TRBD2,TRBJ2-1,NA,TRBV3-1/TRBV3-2,TGTGCCAGCCTCCTAGCGGGAGCTAGCAATGAGCAGTTCTTC,CASLLAGASNEQFF
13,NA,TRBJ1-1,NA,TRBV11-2,TGTGCCAGCAGCCCCCCGGGGAACACTGAAGCTTTCTTT,CASSPPGNTEAFF
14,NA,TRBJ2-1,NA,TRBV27,TGTGCCAGCAGTTTATCGTGGGGGTACAATGAGCAGTTCTTC,CASSLSWGYNEQFF
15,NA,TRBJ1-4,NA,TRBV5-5,TGTGCCAGCAGCTTGGTGGGGGAAACTAATGAAAAACTGTTTTTT,CASSLVGETNEKLFF
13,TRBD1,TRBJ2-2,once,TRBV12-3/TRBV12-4,TGTGCCAGCAGCGACAGGGCCACCGGGGAGCTGTTTTTT,CASSDRATGELFF
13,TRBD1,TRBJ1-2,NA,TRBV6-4,TGTGCCAGCTCAGTGACAGGGGGCTATGGCTACACCTTC,CASSVTGGYGYTF
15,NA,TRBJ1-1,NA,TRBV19,TGTGCCAGTAGCCCGGGGCTTGGGGTAAACACTGAAGCTTTCTTT,CASSPGLGVNTEAFF
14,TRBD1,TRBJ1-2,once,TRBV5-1,TGCGCCAGCAGCTTGGGGGACAGATTCTATGGCTACACCTTC,CASSLGDRFYGYTF
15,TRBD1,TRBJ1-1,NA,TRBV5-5,TGTGCCAGCAGCTTCGGAGGGACAGGGACCACTGAAGCTTTCTTT,CASSFGGTGTTEAFF
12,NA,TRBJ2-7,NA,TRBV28,TGTGCCAGCAGTTTACCCAGCTACGAGCAGTACTTC,CASSLPSYEQYF
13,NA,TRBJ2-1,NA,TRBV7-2,TGTGCCAGCAGCTACGGGAATTACAATGAGCAGTTCTTC,CASSYGNYNEQFF
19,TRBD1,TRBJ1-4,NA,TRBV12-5,TGTGCTAGTGGTTTGGTACTCATCGAGGGGGCCGGAACTAATGAAAAACTGTTTTTT,CASGLVLIEGAGTNEKLFF
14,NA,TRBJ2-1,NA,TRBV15,TGTGCCACCAGCAGCGTAGAGGGCTGGGATGAGCAGTTCTTC,CATSSVEGWDEQFF
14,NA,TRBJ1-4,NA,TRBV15,TGTGCCACCAGCAGAGGCCAGAATAATGAAAAACTGTTTTTT,CATSRGQNNEKLFF
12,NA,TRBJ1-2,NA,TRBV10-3,TGTGCCATCAGTGAGTGGGAGGGTGGCTACACCTTC,CAISEWEGGYTF
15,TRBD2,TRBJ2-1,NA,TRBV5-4,TGTGCCAGCAGCTGGGGGGGAAGCTCCTACAATGAGCAGTTCTTC,CASSWGGSSYNEQFF
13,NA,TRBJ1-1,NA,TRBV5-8,TGTGCCAGCAGCTTGGGACCTCCTACTGAAGCTTTCTTT,CASSLGPPTEAFF
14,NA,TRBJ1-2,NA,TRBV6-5,TGTGCCAGCAGCCCCTCCGTGAGCCCCGATGGCTACACCTTC,CASSPSVSPDGYTF
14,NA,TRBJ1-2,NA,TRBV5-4,TGTGCCAGCAGCTTCCTGGGCTCTTCCTATGGCTACACCTTC,CASSFLGSSYGYTF
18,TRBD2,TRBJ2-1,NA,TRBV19,TGTGCCAGTAGTATTCGGGGACTAGCGGGGGGGTCGTACAATGAGCAGTTCTTC,CASSIRGLAGGSYNEQFF
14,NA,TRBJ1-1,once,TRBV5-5,TGTGCCAGCAGCCCAACCGTAGGACAGAATGAAGCTTTCTTT,CASSPTVGQNEAFF
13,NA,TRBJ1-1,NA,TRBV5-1,TGCGCCAGCAGCTTGCCGGGGGTGGCTGAAGCTTTCTTT,CASSLPGVAEAFF
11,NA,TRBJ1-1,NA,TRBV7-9,TGTGCCAGCGGTACGAACACTGAAGCTTTCTTT,CASGTNTEAFF
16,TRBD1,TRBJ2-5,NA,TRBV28,TGTGCCAGCAGTATCCGACAGGGGGCATTACAAGAGACCCAGTACTTC,CASSIRQGALQETQYF
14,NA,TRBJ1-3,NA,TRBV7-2,TGTGCCAGCAGCTTTTCGACAGCTGGAAACACCATATATTTT,CASSFSTAGNTIYF
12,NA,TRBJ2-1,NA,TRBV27,TGTGCCAGCAGTCCGCGTGGGCAGCGACAGTTCTTC,CASSPRGQRQFF
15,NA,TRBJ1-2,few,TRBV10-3,TGTGCCATCAGTTTAGGGGACGGCCCTAACTATGGCTACACCTTC,CAISLGDGPNYGYTF